The 30 T cell receptor beta chains below were found in one sample sequenced in a study of cytomegalovirus exposure and HLA in healthy donors. Primers: 60 Vbeta forward and 13 Jbeta reverse. Produced via immunoSEQ multiplex PCR; TCRdb's table is partial and in-frame only. The sample shows tens of thousands of clones, approximately 85% of them seen only once. The sample was PBMCs. These receptors were obtained from a female donor in good health and CMV-seronegative.

The V call is TRBV25-1, the J call TRBJ2-2; no clear D gene. V lost 3 bases to trimming and J lost 6 bases, with 8 bases between them. The CDR3 runs 13 residues. The germline V gene encodes CDR1 MGHDK and CDR2 SYGVNS. The CDR3 coding sequence is TGTGCCAGCAGTGACGTTTCTCCCGGGGAGCTGTTTTTT. This translates into CASSDVSPGELFF.

This rearrangement joins TRBV19 to TRBJ1-2, with 8 bases matching TRBD1. The trim removed 1 base at V and 8 bases at J, leaving 9 bases unmatched. Germline lookup yields CDR1 LNHDA and CDR2 SQIVND (reference sequence). This CDR3 is 15 amino acids long. This CDR3 is CASSIGMTGARGYTF. Here the CDR3 DNA reads TGTGCCAGTAGTATAGGAATGACAGGGGCCCGGGGCTACACCTTC. Filled out from reference TRBV19 and TRBJ1-2, the complete variable domain reads DGGITQSPKYLFRKEGQNVTLSCEQNLNHDAMYWYRQDPGQGLRLIYYSQIVNDFQKGDIAEGYSVSREKKESFPLTVTSAQKNPTAFYLCASSIGMTGARGYTFGSGTRLTVV.

This sequence joins TRBV6-5 and TRBJ2-5, with D possibly matching TRBD1 (5 bases). V was pared by 2 bases and J by 5 bases, with 15 bases between. The CDR3 loop spans 15 amino acids. Germline V gives CDR1 MNHEY, CDR2 SVGAGI. Here the CDR3 reads CASSYRNTGVETQYF. CDR3 sequence (DNA): TGTGCCAGCAGTTACCGAAATACAGGTGTCGAGACCCAGTACTTC.

The J gene is TRBJ2-1, the V gene TRBV28; 11 nucleotides align to TRBD1. The CDR3 sequence is 14 residues long. Trimming removed 3 bases from V and 11 bases from J; junction bases left unmatched: 6. Germline V gene sequence: CDR1 MDHEN, CDR2 SYDVKM. The CDR3 loop reads CASSLDRGRRQQFF. DNA for the CDR3: TGTGCCAGCAGTTTGGACAGGGGGCGTCGTCAGCAGTTCTTC. Drawing the rest from reference TRBV28 and TRBJ2-1, the complete variable domain is DVKVTQSSRYLVKRTGEKVFLECVQDMDHENMFWYRQDPGLGLRLIYFSYDVKMKEKGDIPEGYSVSREKKERFSLILESASTNQTSMYLCASSLDRGRRQQFFGPGTRLTVL.

This chain connects TRBV19 to TRBJ2-7, with a tentative D call TRBD2 (6 bases). CDR3 length equals 15 residues. V lost 2 bases, J lost 2 bases, and 13 bases lay in between. From germline, CDR1 is LNHDA and CDR2 SQIVND (reference sequence). CDR3 protein: CASSIRESPAYEQYF. The CDR3, as DNA: TGTGCCAGTAGTATACGGGAGTCTCCTGCCTACGAGCAGTACTTC.

The V call is TRBV7-9, the J call TRBJ2-3, with 8 positions matching TRBD1. The CDR3 length is 18 residues. Trimming took 5 bases from V and 1 from J; bases not matched to a gene: 14. The germline V gene has CDR1 SEHNR and CDR2 FQNEAQ (reference sequence). The CDR3 DNA sequence: TGTGCCAGCAGCCACAGGAGGTCCGGGACAGGACGCACAGATACGCAGTATTTT. Amino acids: CASSHRRSGTGRTDTQYF.

V and J are TRBV27 and TRBJ2-7; D possibly corresponds to TRBD1 (5 bases). Germline CDR1 and CDR2: MNHEY and SMNVEV (reference sequence). Deletions cut 10 bases from V and 3 bases from J, with 13 bases between. There are 12 residues in the CDR3. The CDR3 is CATGDSNYEQYF. The CDR3 nucleotides are TGTGCCACAGGAGACAGCAACTACGAGCAGTACTTC.

This sequence joins TRBV5-1 and TRBJ2-5; 7 positions match TRBD1. V lost 2 bases, J lost 0 bases, and 1 base stayed unmatched. CDR1 is SGHRS, CDR2 YFSETQ, per germline. The length of the CDR3 is 14 residues. CDR3 DNA sequence: TGCGCCAGCAGCTTCCAGGGGGACCAAGAGACCCAGTACTTC. This gives the protein CASSFQGDQETQYF.

The chain has TRBV10-3 and TRBJ2-1; the D gene is possibly TRBD2 (5 bases). CDR1 and CDR2 from the germline V gene are ENHRY and SYGVKD. The CDR3 spans 13 residues. Trimming took 6 bases from V and 5 from J, leaving 11 bases between them. In DNA, the CDR3 is TGTGCCATCAGGCCCCCGGGGAACAATGAGCAGTTCTTC. Amino acids: CAIRPPGNNEQFF.

The chain has TRBV19 and TRBJ1-2; 9 bases line up with TRBD1. CDR3 length: 16 residues. Germline CDR1 reads LNHDA; CDR2 reads SQIVND (reference sequence). With V trimmed by 4 bases and J by 1 base, 7 bases remained unmatched. CDR3 in amino acids: CASSKGQGANNYGYTF. The CDR3 region has the DNA TGTGCCAGTAGTAAGGGACAGGGAGCGAATAACTATGGCTACACCTTC.

The V and J genes are TRBV7-3 and TRBJ1-1; no definite D call. Germline V gives CDR1 SGHTA, CDR2 FQGTGA. Trimming stripped 5 bases from V and 1 base from J, with 8 bases between. This CDR3 contains 13 residues. CDR3 protein: CASSLSKNTEAFF. CDR3 in DNA: TGTGCCAGCAGCCTCAGTAAGAACACTGAAGCTTTCTTT.

This clone was detected once. The rearrangement uses TRBV12-5 and TRBJ2-1, with D perhaps TRBD2 (6 bases). Germline V gene sequence: CDR1 LGHNT, CDR2 FRNRAP. Trimming left V 6 bases short and J 0 bases short, with 9 bases between. The CDR3 consists of 14 residues. CDR3 in DNA: TGTGCTAGTGGCTGGAGGGGCTCCTACAATGAGCAGTTCTTC. This translates into CASGWRGSYNEQFF.

The V call is TRBV6-5, the J call TRBJ2-1, with D maybe TRBD2 (5 bases). This CDR3 has 12 residues. CDR1 is MNHEY and CDR2 is SVGAGI in the germline V gene. The ends were cut back, 0 bases at V and 10 bases at J, with 7 bases in the middle. The CDR3 spells CASSYSGEEQFF. As DNA, the CDR3 is TGTGCCAGCAGTTACTCGGGAGAGGAGCAGTTCTTC.

The chain carries TRBV2 and TRBJ2-7, with no clear D. This CDR3 region has 13 residues. Germline V CDR1 and CDR2: SNHLY, FYNNEI. Deletions cut 7 bases from V and 5 bases from J, with 15 bases between. Written as DNA, the CDR3 is TGTGCCAGCAATGTTCTGTCGGGTAACGAGCAGTACTTC. Its protein is CASNVLSGNEQYF.

V is TRBV6-1 and J is TRBJ2-7; 8 bases are shared with TRBD1. From germline, CDR1 is MNHNS and CDR2 SASEGT. This CDR3 region has 15 residues. V lost 6 bases, J lost 0 bases, and 7 bases stayed unmatched. DNA of the CDR3: TGTGCCAGCAGGCCGACAGGGGACAGCTCCTACGAGCAGTACTTC. It translates to CASRPTGDSSYEQYF.

This clone turned up a few times. The chain joins TRBV4-2 to TRBJ2-1; 12 bases line up with TRBD2. Germline CDR1 LGHNA, CDR2 YNFKEQ. J lost 0 bases, V lost 5 bases, and 2 bases had no gene match. The CDR3 extends over 16 amino acids. CDR3 loop: CASSSTSGSSYNEQFF. In nucleotides, the CDR3 is TGTGCCAGCAGCTCGACTAGCGGGAGCTCCTACAATGAGCAGTTCTTC.

The chain couples TRBV6-1 to TRBJ2-7, with D uncertain. This CDR3 comprises 11 residues. Trimming removed 4 bases at V and 5 bases at J, with 6 bases between. Germline assignment: CDR1 MNHNS and CDR2 SASEGT. CDR3 nucleotide sequence: TGTGCCAGCAGTGCACATCACGAGCAGTACTTC. Its protein is CASSAHHEQYF.

The chain recombines TRBV5-6 with TRBJ2-2; tentatively, D is TRBD1 (6 bases). V gave up 0 bases and J gave up 4 bases, with 16 bases separating them. Per the germline V gene, CDR1 is SGHDT and CDR2 is YYEEEE. The CDR3 runs to 17 residues. CDR3 in DNA: TGTGCCAGCAGCTTGGGAGGTGCAGGGGCCACCACCGGGGAGCTGTTTTTT. It specifies CASSLGGAGATTGELFF.

This chain uses TRBV5-6 with TRBJ2-5; 8 bases agree with TRBD2. V lost 5 bases and J lost 1; bases outside the gene matches: 4. This CDR3 is built from 14 residues. Per germline, CDR1 SGHDT and CDR2 YYEEEE. The CDR3 reads CASRDTSGQETQYF. The CDR3, as DNA: TGTGCCAGCAGAGATACTAGCGGCCAAGAGACCCAGTACTTC.

About this clone: In the same sample, other DNA sequences code for this CDR3. This chain links TRBV7-2 with TRBJ1-5; D perhaps matches TRBD1 (5 bases). CDR1 is SGHTA, CDR2 FQGNSA, per germline. This CDR3 has 15 residues. Trimming took off 3 bases at V and 2 bases at J, with 11 bases between the two ends. CDR3 sequence (DNA): TGTGCCAGCAGCTTTGGAGGGGCAGGCAATCAGCCCCAGCATTTT. Amino acid sequence: CASSFGGAGNQPQHF.

This chain links TRBV6-6 with TRBJ2-3, with 7 bases aligning to TRBD1. J lost 4 bases, V lost 6 bases, and 13 bases had no gene match. CDR1 is MNHNY and CDR2 is SVGAGI in the germline V gene (reference sequence). This CDR3 is built from 16 residues. The CDR3 sequence: CASRADRVWRADTQYF. CDR3 DNA sequence: TGTGCCAGCAGAGCAGACAGGGTTTGGCGAGCAGATACGCAGTATTTT.

This clone was picked up one time. A read error may account for a junction end that differs from germline. The chain uses TRBV7-2 and TRBJ1-6, with D tentatively TRBD1 (6 bases). CDR3 length equals 13 residues. Germline V gene lookup returns CDR1 SGHTA and CDR2 FQGNSA. CDR3 bases: TGTGCCAGCAGCCGTGAACTCCGGCAGGGGATCCGATTT. Protein product: CASSRELRQGIRF.

The J gene is TRBJ2-7, the V gene TRBV12-5; 7 bases match TRBD1. Germline values: CDR1 LGHNT, CDR2 FRNRAP. V shed 2 bases, J shed 1 base, and the junction held 5 bases outside the gene matches. This CDR3 comprises 15 residues. The CDR3 reads CASGLLGGPSYEQYF. The DNA for the CDR3 is TGTGCTAGTGGTTTGTTAGGGGGCCCTTCCTACGAGCAGTACTTC.

The chain couples TRBV5-1 to TRBJ2-3; the match to TRBD1 covers 8 bases. The CDR3 has 15 residues. Germline assignment: CDR1 SGHRS and CDR2 YFSETQ. The J segment lost 4 bases and the V segment lost 0 bases, leaving 4 bases of the junction unmatched. In DNA form, the CDR3 reads TGCGCCAGCAGCTTGGGGGACAGGCCGTCAGATACGCAGTATTTT. Amino acid sequence: CASSLGDRPSDTQYF.

This chain links TRBV9 with TRBJ1-3; 9 bases align to TRBD1. The CDR3 sequence is 16 residues long. Germline CDR1 reads SGDLS; CDR2 reads YYNGEE. V gave up 3 bases and J gave up 0 bases; unmatched junction bases: 4. The CDR3 loop reads CASSGTGVISGNTIYF. CDR3 coding DNA: TGTGCCAGCAGCGGGACAGGGGTTATCTCTGGAAACACCATATATTTT.

This chain links TRBV19 with TRBJ2-3; TRBD2 matches 7 bases. Germline V gene data show CDR1 as LNHDA and CDR2 as SQIVND (reference sequence). The CDR3 runs to 16 residues. V lost 4 bases and J lost 4; bases outside the gene matches: 11. The CDR3 spells CASSRGSQGGPDTQYF. CDR3 bases: TGTGCCAGTAGTAGGGGGTCGCAGGGAGGGCCAGATACGCAGTATTTT.

The genes are TRBV4-2 and TRBJ2-7; 10 nucleotides agree with TRBD1. In germline, CDR1 is LGHNA, CDR2 YNFKEQ. There are 15 residues in the CDR3. The ends lost 0 bases at V and 3 bases at J; junction bases unmatched: 2. The CDR3 DNA reads TGTGCCAGCAGCCAAGATGGACAGGGGGGCTACGAGCAGTACTTC. Residues: CASSQDGQGGYEQYF.

This clone was recorded once. The genes are TRBV9 and TRBJ1-3, with D tentatively TRBD1 (5 bases). This CDR3 region has 13 residues. Germline V CDR1 and CDR2: SGDLS, YYNGEE. V lost 3 bases to trimming and J lost 9 bases, with 13 bases between them. This CDR3 reads CASSGGGGGTIYF. CDR3 DNA sequence: TGTGCCAGCAGCGGCGGGGGGGGTGGCACCATATATTTT.

V gene TRBV2 combines with J gene TRBJ2-5, with D unclear. The CDR3 is 13 amino acids. Looked up from germline, CDR1 is SNHLY and CDR2 is FYNNEI. The germline V and J ends were trimmed by 2 bases and 2 bases, with 6 bases remaining between them. The CDR3 is CASSEPNQETQYF. The CDR3 bases are TGTGCCAGCAGTGAACCCAATCAAGAGACCCAGTACTTC.

The genes are TRBV7-9 and TRBJ2-4; no reliable D call. Germline CDR1 SEHNR, CDR2 FQNEAQ (reference sequence). The ends were cut back, 5 bases at V and 5 bases at J, with 7 bases in the middle. The CDR3 has 12 residues. The CDR3 loop reads CASSTTENIQYF. The CDR3 nucleotides are TGTGCCAGCAGCACCACAGAAAACATTCAGTACTTC.